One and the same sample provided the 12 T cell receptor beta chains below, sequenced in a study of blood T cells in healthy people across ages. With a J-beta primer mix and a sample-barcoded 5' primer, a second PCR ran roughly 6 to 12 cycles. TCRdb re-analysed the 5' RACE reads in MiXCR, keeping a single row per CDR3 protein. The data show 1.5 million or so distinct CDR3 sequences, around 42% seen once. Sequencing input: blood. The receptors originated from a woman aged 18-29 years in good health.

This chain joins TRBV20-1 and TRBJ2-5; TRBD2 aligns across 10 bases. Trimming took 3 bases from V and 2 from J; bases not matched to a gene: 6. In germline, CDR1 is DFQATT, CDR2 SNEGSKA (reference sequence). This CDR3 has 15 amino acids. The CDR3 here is CSASNLAGDQETQYF. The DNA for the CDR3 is TGCAGTGCTAGCAATCTAGCGGGGGATCAAGAGACCCAGTACTTC.

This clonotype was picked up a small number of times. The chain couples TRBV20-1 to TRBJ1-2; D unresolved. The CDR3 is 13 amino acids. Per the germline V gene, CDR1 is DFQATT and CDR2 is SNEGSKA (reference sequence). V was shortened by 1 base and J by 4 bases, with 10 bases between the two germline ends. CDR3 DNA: TGCAGTGCTAGAGCCCCCGACCTCTATGGCTACACCTTC. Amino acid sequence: CSARAPDLYGYTF.

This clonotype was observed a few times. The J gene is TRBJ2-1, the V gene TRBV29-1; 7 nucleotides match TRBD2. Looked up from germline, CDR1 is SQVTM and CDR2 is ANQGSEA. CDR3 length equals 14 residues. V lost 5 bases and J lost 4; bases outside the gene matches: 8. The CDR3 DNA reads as TGCAGCGTTACGTCGGGGGGACCTTACAATGAGCAGTTCTTC. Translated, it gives CSVTSGGPYNEQFF.

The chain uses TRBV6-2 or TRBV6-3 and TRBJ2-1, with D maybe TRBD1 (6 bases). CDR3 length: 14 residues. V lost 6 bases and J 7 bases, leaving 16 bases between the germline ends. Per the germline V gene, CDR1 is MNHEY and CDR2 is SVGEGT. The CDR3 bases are TGTGCCAGCAGCCTTCACGGGCAGGGGAATGAGCAGTTCTTC. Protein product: CASSLHGQGNEQFF.

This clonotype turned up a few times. CDR3 sequence: CASSQSGRCYEQYF. The CDR3 DNA is TGTGCCAGCAGCCAGAGCGGGAGATGCTACGAGCAGTACTTC. The chain couples TRBV3-1 to TRBJ2-7; 8 nucleotides agree with TRBD2. The germline V gene encodes CDR1 LGHDT and CDR2 YNNKEL (reference sequence). V gave up 3 bases and J gave up 3 bases; unmatched junction bases: 4. CDR3 size: 14 residues.

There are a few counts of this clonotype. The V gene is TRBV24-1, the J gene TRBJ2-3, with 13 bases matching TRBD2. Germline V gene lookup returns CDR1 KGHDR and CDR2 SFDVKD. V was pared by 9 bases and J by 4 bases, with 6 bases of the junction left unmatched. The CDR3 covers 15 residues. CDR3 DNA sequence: TGTGCCACCGTGACTAGCGGGGGGTTGGCAGATACGCAGTATTTT. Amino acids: CATVTSGGLADTQYF.

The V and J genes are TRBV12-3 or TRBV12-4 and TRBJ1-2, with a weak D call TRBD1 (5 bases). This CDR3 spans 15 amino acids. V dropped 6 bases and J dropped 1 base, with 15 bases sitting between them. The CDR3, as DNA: TGTGCCAGCAGCGAGAGGTTGGACAATAACTATGGCTACACCTTC. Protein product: CASSERLDNNYGYTF.

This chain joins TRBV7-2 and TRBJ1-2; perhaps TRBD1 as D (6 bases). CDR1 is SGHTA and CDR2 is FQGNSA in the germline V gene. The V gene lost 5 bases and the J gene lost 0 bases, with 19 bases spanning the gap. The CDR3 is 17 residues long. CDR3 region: CASSPGVVRGTNYGYTF. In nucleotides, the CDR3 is TGTGCCAGCAGCCCAGGGGTCGTTCGGGGTACTAACTATGGCTACACCTTC.

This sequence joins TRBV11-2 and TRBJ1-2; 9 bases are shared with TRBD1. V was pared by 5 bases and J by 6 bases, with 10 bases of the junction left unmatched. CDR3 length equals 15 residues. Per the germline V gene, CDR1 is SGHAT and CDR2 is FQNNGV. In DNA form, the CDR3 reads TGTGCCAGCAGCGGGACAGGGAAGTCCCTACATGGCTACACCTTC. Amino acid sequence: CASSGTGKSLHGYTF.

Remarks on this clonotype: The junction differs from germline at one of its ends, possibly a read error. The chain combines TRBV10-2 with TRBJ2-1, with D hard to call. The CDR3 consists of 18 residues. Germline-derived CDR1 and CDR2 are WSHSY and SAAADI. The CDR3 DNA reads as TGCGTCAGCAGTGAGTCGATGCCCATCAAGAACTCCTACAATGAGCAGTTCTTC. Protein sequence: CVSSESMPIKNSYNEQFF.

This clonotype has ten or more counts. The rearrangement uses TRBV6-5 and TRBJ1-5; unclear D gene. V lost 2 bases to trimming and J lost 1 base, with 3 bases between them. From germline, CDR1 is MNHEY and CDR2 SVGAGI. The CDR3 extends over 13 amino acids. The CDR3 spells CASSYQSNQPQHF. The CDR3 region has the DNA TGTGCCAGCAGTTACCAGAGCAATCAGCCCCAGCATTTT.

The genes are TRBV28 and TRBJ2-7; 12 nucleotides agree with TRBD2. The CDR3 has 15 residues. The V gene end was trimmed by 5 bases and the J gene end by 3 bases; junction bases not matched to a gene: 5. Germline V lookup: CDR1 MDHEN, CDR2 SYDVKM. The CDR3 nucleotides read TGTGCCAGCAGTGCTCGACTAGCGGGAGTCTACGAGCAGTACTTC. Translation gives CASSARLAGVYEQYF.